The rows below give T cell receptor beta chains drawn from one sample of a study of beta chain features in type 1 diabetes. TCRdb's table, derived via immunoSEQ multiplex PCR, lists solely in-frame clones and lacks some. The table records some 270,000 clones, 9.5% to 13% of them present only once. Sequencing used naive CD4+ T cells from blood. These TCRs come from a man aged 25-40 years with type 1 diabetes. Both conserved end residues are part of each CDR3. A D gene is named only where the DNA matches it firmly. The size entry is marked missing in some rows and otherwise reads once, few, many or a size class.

DNA: TGTGCCAGCAGTGAACAGGGCCATGGCTACACCTTC
CDR3: CASSEQGHGYTF
size: -
D: -
V: TRBV25-1
J: TRBJ1-2

DNA: TGTGCCATCATTGGACAGGGGGGCGGACAGTACTTC
CDR3: CAIIGQGGGQYF
size: -
D: TRBD1
V: TRBV10-3
J: TRBJ2-7

DNA: TGTGCCAGCTCACCACGACAGGGTGATGAAAAACTGTTTTTT
CDR3: CASSPRQGDEKLFF
size: few
D: TRBD1
V: TRBV18
J: TRBJ1-4

DNA: TGCAGCGTCGTCCGGGTTTCCAATGAGCAGTTCTTC
CDR3: CSVVRVSNEQFF
size: few
D: -
V: TRBV29-1
J: TRBJ2-1

DNA: TGCGCCAGCAGCACAGAGAGCTCCTACAATGAGCAGTTCTTC
CDR3: CASSTESSYNEQFF
size: few
D: -
V: TRBV5-1
J: TRBJ2-1

DNA: TGCAGCGTTGCCCCTGGTGTTGCAGGGGGAAACCAAGAGACCCAGTACTTC
CDR3: CSVAPGVAGGNQETQYF
size: -
D: TRBD1
V: TRBV29-1
J: TRBJ2-5

DNA: TGTGCCAGCTCACAGGACAACAATCAGCCCCAGCATTTT
CDR3: CASSQDNNQPQHF
size: few
D: -
V: TRBV18
J: TRBJ1-5

DNA: TGCGCCAGCAGCTTGGAAGCCCAGGGGGGCTACACCTTC
CDR3: CASSLEAQGGYTF
size: -
D: -
V: TRBV5-1
J: TRBJ1-2

DNA: TGTGCCAGCAGCGAAGAACAGATTAGCACAGATACGCAGTATTTT
CDR3: CASSEEQISTDTQYF
size: -
D: -
V: TRBV11-2
J: TRBJ2-3

DNA: TGCAGCGTCCGCGTGGCGGCGGGGGGGTACGAGCAGTACTTC
CDR3: CSVRVAAGGYEQYF
size: -
D: TRBD2
V: TRBV29-1
J: TRBJ2-7

DNA: TGTGCCAGCAGGTCCGACAGGGCGGACACTGAAGCTTTCTTT
CDR3: CASRSDRADTEAFF
size: -
D: TRBD1
V: TRBV6-6
J: TRBJ1-1

DNA: TGTGCCAGCAGTTACGGGGGCGGGCAGCCCCAGCATTTT
CDR3: CASSYGGGQPQHF
size: few
D: -
V: TRBV6-6
J: TRBJ1-5

DNA: TGTGCCATCAGTGAGAGCGGGGGAGTAGGTACGCAGTATTTT
CDR3: CAISESGGVGTQYF
size: -
D: TRBD2
V: TRBV10-3
J: TRBJ2-3

DNA: TGTGCCAGCAGTATTGGACAGGGGGGACGTTACAATGAGCAGTTCTTC
CDR3: CASSIGQGGRYNEQFF
size: few
D: TRBD1
V: TRBV28
J: TRBJ2-1

DNA: TGTGCCAGCAGCTTCTTTCCAGATACGCAGTATTTT
CDR3: CASSFFPDTQYF
size: few
D: -
V: TRBV5-6
J: TRBJ2-3

DNA: TGCGCCAGCAGCTTGCCCAGCGTCCACGAGCAGTACTTC
CDR3: CASSLPSVHEQYF
size: -
D: -
V: TRBV5-1
J: TRBJ2-7